The 3 T cell receptor beta chains presented below share a single source sample, sequenced in a study of shared T cell receptors in the human thymus. The protocol was immunoSEQ multiplex PCR, while the TCRdb copy is restricted to in-frame clones and leaves out a portion. The sample consists of 630,000 or so clones, about 90% of them appearing once. A further study also used this sample, focusing on human thymus T cells.

Sequenced: thymocytes. The receptors here all came from a boy under two years old with a congenital heart defect.

V and J are TRBV6-6 and TRBJ1-2, with D maybe TRBD1 (5 bases). The CDR3 runs to 13 residues. The V end was cut by 1 base, the J end by 4 bases, with 7 bases between. Germline V gives CDR1 MNHNY, CDR2 SVGAGI (reference sequence). CDR3 sequence (DNA): TGTGCCAGCAGTTACTGGGGGGGCTATGGCTACACCTTC. Translated: CASSYWGGYGYTF.

This chain uses TRBV11-2 with TRBJ1-1; D remains unclear. The germline V and J ends were trimmed by 4 bases and 3 bases, with 15 bases remaining between them. The CDR3 contains 15 residues. Germline CDR1 SGHAT, CDR2 FQNNGV. The CDR3 region has the DNA TGTGCCAGCAGCTCCACTAGTTGCTGGGACACTGAAGCTTTCTTT. As protein: CASSSTSCWDTEAFF.

The genes are TRBV6-1 and TRBJ2-7; TRBD1 might be the D (6 bases). Germline CDR1 is MNHNS and CDR2 is SASEGT. The CDR3 totals 13 residues. V lost 7 bases and J 2 bases, leaving 12 bases between the germline ends. DNA of the CDR3: TGTGCCAGCATGAGAAAGGGGGCCTACGAGCAGTACTTC. Translation: CASMRKGAYEQYF.